The 26 T cell receptor beta chains reported below all come from one sample, sequenced in a study of cytomegalovirus exposure and HLA in healthy donors. A multiplex PCR was run with 60 Vbeta primers and 13 Jbeta primers. Generated by immunoSEQ multiplex PCR, the TCRdb table keeps only in-frame clones and is missing some. The repertoire holds 85,000 to 130,000 clones, with about 70% as singletons. Specimen: PBMCs. The receptors stem from a female donor in good health and CMV-seronegative.

Worth noting for this clone: A read error may account for a junction end that differs from germline. CDR3 bases: TGTTCCAGCAGCTTAGATGCGTTACCCCAGCATTTT. Translation: CSSSLDALPQHF. V gene TRBV7-9 combines with J gene TRBJ1-5; D is undetermined. Germline V CDR1 and CDR2: SEHNR, FQNEAQ (reference sequence). The CDR3 sequence is 12 residues long.

V and J are TRBV29-1 and TRBJ2-5, with D possibly being TRBD1 (6 bases). The CDR3 is 14 residues long. The germline V gene has CDR1 SQVTM and CDR2 ANQGSEA. Trimming stripped 4 bases from V and 0 bases from J, with 12 bases between. The CDR3 region has the DNA TGCAGCGTTGCAGGGGCGACGAACCAAGAGACCCAGTACTTC. Translating it yields CSVAGATNQETQYF.

About this clone: The identical CDR3 is also encoded by other nucleotide sequences in the sample. This chain uses TRBV28 with TRBJ1-3; D gene unclear. The length of the CDR3 is 12 residues. The germline gives CDR1 MDHEN, CDR2 SYDVKM. Trimming removed 3 bases at V and 4 bases at J, with 4 bases between. The CDR3 DNA reads as TGTGCCAGCAGTTTCCGGGGAAACACCATATATTTT. Translating gives CASSFRGNTIYF.

The chain is built from TRBV5-4 and TRBJ2-3, with 8 bases matching TRBD2. V lost 4 bases, J lost 2 bases, and 9 bases stayed unmatched. CDR1 is SGHNT, CDR2 YYREEE, per germline (reference sequence). The CDR3 totals 16 residues. Here the CDR3 reads CASSRREGYITDTQYF. CDR3 in DNA: TGTGCCAGCAGCCGTCGGGAGGGATACATCACAGATACGCAGTATTTT.

This chain links TRBV7-3 with TRBJ2-5; 12 nucleotides align to TRBD2. V dropped 2 bases and J dropped 4; count of bases not matched to a gene: 2. The CDR3 runs 15 residues. CDR1 is SGHTA, CDR2 FQGTGA, per germline. CDR3 bases: TGTGCCAGCAGCTTAGCGGGACTAGCGGGAGAGACCCAGTACTTC. This encodes CASSLAGLAGETQYF.

The chain is built from TRBV5-1 and TRBJ2-6; D gene uncertain. The CDR3 totals 14 residues. Germline assignment: CDR1 SGHRS and CDR2 YFSETQ. V lost 1 base and J 2 bases, leaving 4 bases between the germline ends. The CDR3 DNA follows: TGCGCCAGCAGCTTGAGCCCTGGGGCCAACGTCCTGACTTTC. It is translated as CASSLSPGANVLTF. The entire variable domain, with the rest obtained from reference TRBV5-1 and TRBJ2-6, is as follows: KAGVTQTPRYLIKTRGQQVTLSCSPISGHRSVSWYQQTPGQGLQFLFEYFSETQRNKGNFPGRFSGRQFSNSRSEMNVSTLELGDSALYLCASSLSPGANVLTFGAGSRLTVL.

This clone came up a few times. CDR3 sequence reads: CASTGTGQGNEQFF. DNA for the CDR3: TGTGCCAGCACCGGGACAGGGCAAGGGAATGAGCAGTTCTTC. This chain connects TRBV28 to TRBJ2-1, with 9 bases identical to TRBD1. CDR1 is MDHEN and CDR2 is SYDVKM in the germline V gene. Trimming cost V 7 bases and J 7 bases; bases outside gene matches: 8. CDR3 length equals 14 residues.

This chain joins TRBV6-1 and TRBJ2-3; the match to TRBD1 covers 8 bases. The V gene's germline CDR1 is MNHNS and CDR2 SASEGT. The CDR3 spans 15 residues. Losses at the gene ends were 6 bases for V and 0 bases for J; bases not matched to a gene: 5. CDR3: CASSIDRGSTDTQYF. CDR3 nucleotide sequence: TGTGCCAGCAGCATCGACAGGGGTAGCACAGATACGCAGTATTTT.

This rearrangement joins TRBV28 to TRBJ1-2; D is uncertain. The V end lost 7 bases, the J end lost 0 bases, and 9 bases lay between the germline ends. The CDR3 runs 13 residues. The germline gives CDR1 MDHEN, CDR2 SYDVKM. The CDR3 protein is CASTPGTNYGYTF. The CDR3 coding sequence is TGTGCCAGCACTCCCGGGACTAACTATGGCTACACCTTC.

The genes are TRBV10-1 and TRBJ2-2; 7 bases line up with TRBD1. Per germline, CDR1 WNHNN and CDR2 SYGVQD (reference sequence). The CDR3 consists of 16 residues. The V and J ends lost 6 bases and 4 bases, in that order; junction bases with no gene match: 11. DNA for the CDR3: TGCGCCAGCAGCCAGACAGGGAAAGTACGCACCGGGGAGCTGTTTTTT. This encodes CASSQTGKVRTGELFF.

The CDR3 region has the DNA TGTGCCAGCAGGCGAAGCGGCACAGATACGCAGTATTTT. Its protein is CASRRSGTDTQYF. V gene TRBV7-6 combines with J gene TRBJ2-3; D not resolved. This CDR3 spans 13 amino acids. The germline V gene encodes CDR1 SGHVS and CDR2 FNYEAQ. V was shortened by 6 bases and J by 1 base, with 8 bases between the two germline ends.

The chain couples TRBV7-2 to TRBJ1-1; tentatively, D is TRBD1 (5 bases). Germline CDR1 reads SGHTA; CDR2 reads FQGNSA. The V gene lost 1 base and the J gene lost 6 bases, with 9 bases spanning the gap. CDR3 length: 13 residues. CDR3 sequence: CASSLVPGSEAFF. The DNA for the CDR3 is TGTGCCAGCAGCTTAGTCCCAGGGTCTGAAGCTTTCTTT. Complete variable domain (other parts from reference TRBV7-2 and TRBJ1-1): GAGVSQSPSNKVTEKGKDVELRCDPISGHTALYWYRQSLGQGLEFLIYFQGNSAPDKSGLPSDRFSAERTGGSVSTLTIQRTQQEDSAVYLCASSLVPGSEAFFGQGTRLTVV.

V gene TRBV7-9 combines with J gene TRBJ1-1, with TRBD1 matching over 12 bases. Per the germline V gene, CDR1 is SEHNR and CDR2 is FQNEAQ (reference sequence). The CDR3 is made up of 14 amino acids. V gave up 1 base and J gave up 8 bases; unmatched junction bases: 2. The CDR3 protein is CASSLVGTGGEAFF. The CDR3 coding sequence is TGTGCCAGCAGCTTAGTTGGGACAGGGGGCGAAGCTTTCTTT. Together with reference TRBV7-9 and TRBJ1-1, the CDR3 gives the full variable domain: DTGVSQNPRHKITKRGQNVTFRCDPISEHNRLYWYRQTLGQGPEFLTYFQNEAQLEKSRLLSDRFSAERPKGSFSTLEIQRTEQGDSAMYLCASSLVGTGGEAFFGQGTRLTVV.

This chain joins TRBV7-9 and TRBJ2-5; the D gene is possibly TRBD2 (6 bases). There are 17 residues in the CDR3. CDR1 SEHNR and CDR2 FQNEAQ come from the germline V gene (reference sequence). The V and J ends lost 5 bases and 4 bases respectively, with 23 bases between them. CDR3 loop: CASSHRRGTLKPETQYF. The CDR3, as DNA: TGTGCCAGCAGCCACCGACGGGGGACTCTTAAGCCAGAGACCCAGTACTTC.

The chain couples TRBV29-1 to TRBJ2-2; 9 positions agree with TRBD2. Losses at the gene ends were 6 bases for V and 4 bases for J; bases not matched to a gene: 6. The CDR3 is 14 residues long. Germline-derived CDR1 and CDR2 are SQVTM and ANQGSEA. In DNA form, the CDR3 reads TGCAGCGTAGTAGCGGGAGTGAGCACCGGGGAGCTGTTTTTT. Its protein product is CSVVAGVSTGELFF.

The chain combines TRBV7-3 with TRBJ2-3, with 12 nucleotides matching TRBD2. Germline trimming cut 5 bases from V and 5 bases from J; bases unmatched to any gene: 5. The germline CDR1 and CDR2 sequences are SGHTA and FQGTGA. This CDR3 has 15 amino acids. The CDR3 DNA reads TGTGCCAGCAGCGCTAGCGGGAGGGAGGGAGATACGCAGTATTTT. Translating it yields CASSASGREGDTQYF.

This chain connects TRBV5-1 to TRBJ1-5, with TRBD1 identical over 11 bases. Unmatched junction bases numbered 4, after V lost 0 bases and J lost 5 bases. The CDR3 is 16 amino acids. CDR1 and CDR2 from the germline V gene are SGHRS and YFSETQ. CDR3 bases: TGCGCCAGCAGCTTGGGGGACAGGGGGATCTATCAGCCCCAGCATTTT. Translation gives CASSLGDRGIYQPQHF.

This chain uses TRBV5-4 with TRBJ2-5, with TRBD1 identical over 9 bases. Germline CDR1 SGHNT, CDR2 YYREEE (reference sequence). With V trimmed by 3 bases and J by 5 bases, 5 bases remained unmatched. This CDR3 comprises 14 residues. Here the CDR3 reads CASSWTGEGETQYF. CDR3 DNA sequence: TGTGCCAGCAGCTGGACAGGGGAGGGGGAGACCCAGTACTTC.

The chain recombines TRBV28 with TRBJ1-1; weak D call: TRBD1 (5 bases). The germline V and J ends were trimmed by 5 bases and 10 bases, with 17 bases remaining between them. Looked up from germline, CDR1 is MDHEN and CDR2 is SYDVKM. CDR3 length equals 13 residues. CDR3 sequence (DNA): TGTGCCAGCAGTCCCCGGGGGGGGGTGGGAGCTTTCTTT. This translates into CASSPRGGVGAFF.

V and J are TRBV27 and TRBJ1-2; D is ambiguous. Germline assignment: CDR1 MNHEY and CDR2 SMNVEV (reference sequence). The CDR3 has 14 residues. Between the trimmed V and J ends, which lost 0 bases and 5 bases, there was a span of 10 bases. In DNA form, the CDR3 reads TGTGCCAGCAGTTTATCGAGCGCTGGATATGGCTACACCTTC. Protein: CASSLSSAGYGYTF.

The chain carries TRBV27 and TRBJ2-7, with TRBD2 as a possible D gene (6 bases). The germline CDR1 and CDR2 sequences are MNHEY and SMNVEV (reference sequence). Trimming took 0 bases from V and 3 from J, leaving 18 bases between them. This CDR3 spans 17 amino acids. The DNA of the CDR3 is TGTGCCAGCAGTTTATCGTTTCTGGAGGGGCGAGACTACGAGCAGTACTTC. Translated: CASSLSFLEGRDYEQYF.

This chain connects TRBV7-9 to TRBJ1-2; 11 nucleotides line up with TRBD1. CDR3 length: 17 residues. The V and J ends lost 1 base and 4 bases, in that order; junction bases with no gene match: 8. In germline, CDR1 is SEHNR, CDR2 FQNEAQ (reference sequence). This CDR3 reads CASSLVRGQGDGYGYTF. The CDR3 DNA follows: TGTGCCAGCAGCTTAGTGAGGGGACAGGGGGACGGCTATGGCTACACCTTC.

V is TRBV27 and J is TRBJ1-2; TRBD1 matches 7 bases. V shed 5 bases, J shed 8 bases, and the junction held 14 bases outside the gene matches. This CDR3 region has 15 residues. From germline, CDR1 is MNHEY and CDR2 SMNVEV (reference sequence). As DNA, the CDR3 is TGTGCCAGCAGTACTACCCCAGAGGGGGCCAGGGGCTACACCTTC. Translated: CASSTTPEGARGYTF.

V gene TRBV5-1 combines with J gene TRBJ2-1, with D unresolved. V was pared by 0 bases and J by 6 bases, with 25 bases between. CDR3 length: 19 residues. Germline V gene data show CDR1 as SGHRS and CDR2 as YFSETQ. CDR3 region: CASSLDSVKELLSGNEQFF. As DNA, the CDR3 is TGCGCCAGCAGCTTGGACAGTGTAAAGGAATTGCTGTCCGGCAATGAGCAGTTCTTC.

The V call is TRBV5-4, the J call TRBJ2-7; D unclear. The CDR3 is 16 residues long. The V gene lost 4 bases and the J gene lost 0 bases, with 17 bases spanning the gap. The germline V gene has CDR1 SGHNT and CDR2 YYREEE (reference sequence). CDR3 protein: CASSPSGMISSYEQYF. The CDR3 nucleotides are TGTGCCAGCAGCCCCTCAGGTATGATTAGCTCCTACGAGCAGTACTTC. Using reference TRBV5-4 and TRBJ2-7 for the parts outside the CDR3, the full variable domain is ETGVTQSPTHLIKTRGQQVTLRCSSQSGHNTVSWYQQALGQGPQFIFQYYREEENGRGNFPPRFSGLQFPNYSSELNVNALELDDSALYLCASSPSGMISSYEQYFGPGTRLTVT.

This clone was seen a few times. The chain links TRBV15 to TRBJ2-7, with a possible D match to TRBD2 (6 bases). There are 16 residues in the CDR3. Germline V gene sequence: CDR1 LNHNV, CDR2 YYDKDF (reference sequence). Trimming took off 1 base at V and 2 bases at J, with 15 bases between the two ends. The CDR3 nucleotides are TGTGCCACCAGCAGAGGCTATTCCGGGACTCCCTACGAGCAGTACTTC. It translates to CATSRGYSGTPYEQYF.